Below, 28 T cell receptor beta chains from the same sample are listed, as sequenced in a study of T cells in Graves' hyperthyroidism and ophthalmopathy. Amplified TCR beta CDR3 regions derived from RNA transcripts. The HTBI primer set drove a first-round RT-PCR of the TCR CDR3. TCRdb itself ran the multiplex PCR reads through MiXCR, one entry per CDR3 protein. Here the sample spans 350,000 to 400,000 distinct CDR3 sequences, around 13% being singletons. The specimen was blood. The origin of the receptors is a woman aged 55-69 years with Graves' hyperthyroidism.

This clonotype was counted many times. The J gene is TRBJ2-7, the V gene TRBV13; 7 nucleotides agree with TRBD1. The V gene end was trimmed by 0 bases and the J gene end by 2 bases; junction bases not matched to a gene: 7. Germline V gene sequence: CDR1 PRHDT, CDR2 FYEKMQ (reference sequence). The CDR3 consists of 16 residues. CDR3: CASSLGQDRVPYEQYF. In DNA, the CDR3 is TGTGCCAGCAGCTTAGGCCAAGACAGGGTGCCCTACGAGCAGTACTTC.

V and J are TRBV14 and TRBJ2-7; no firm D call. V lost 4 bases to trimming and J lost 4 bases, with 29 bases between them. Germline lookup yields CDR1 SGHDN and CDR2 FVKESK. There are 19 residues in the CDR3. CDR3 residues: CASSPGPRWGSISSYEQYF. CDR3 DNA sequence: TGTGCCAGCAGCCCCGGACCCCGGTGGGGTTCCATATCTAGTTACGAGCAGTACTTC.

The chain joins TRBV28 to TRBJ2-7; D uncertain. Germline values: CDR1 MDHEN, CDR2 SYDVKM. The CDR3 is 14 residues long. Trimming shortened V by 5 bases and J by 2 bases, and 13 bases separated the two germline ends. The CDR3 loop is CASSPPVYPYEQYF. In DNA, the CDR3 is TGTGCCAGCAGTCCGCCAGTATATCCCTACGAGCAGTACTTC.

At least ten counts were recorded for this clonotype. The CDR3 region has the DNA TGTGCCAGCAGGGAGACTAGCGGGATTTCGGGGGAGCAGTTCTTC. Its protein product is CASRETSGISGEQFF. The chain is built from TRBV6-1 and TRBJ2-1, with TRBD2 matching 11 bases. The length of the CDR3 is 15 residues. Germline V gives CDR1 MNHNS, CDR2 SASEGT. V was pared by 6 bases and J by 10 bases, with 11 bases of the junction left unmatched.

This clonotype occurred a few times. The chain uses TRBV4-2 and TRBJ2-1; TRBD2 matches 10 bases. V was clipped by 0 bases and J by 8 bases; unmatched bases: 13. The germline CDR1 and CDR2 sequences are LGHNA and YNFKEQ. The CDR3 runs to 18 residues. Written as DNA, the CDR3 is TGTGCCAGCAGCCAAGATGGGAAGCGGGAGGGCCTTTGGCATGAGCAGTTCTTC. Translating it yields CASSQDGKREGLWHEQFF.

The chain is built from TRBV19 and TRBJ2-1, with 10 bases lining up with TRBD2. Germline V gene data show CDR1 as LNHDA and CDR2 as SQIVND (reference sequence). The CDR3 runs to 14 residues. J was trimmed by 9 bases and V by 2 bases; bases with no gene match: 4. The CDR3 is CASSILAGEGEQFF. The DNA for the CDR3 is TGTGCCAGTAGTATACTAGCGGGGGAGGGTGAGCAGTTCTTC.

CDR3: CASSIGRKYTEAFF. In DNA form, the CDR3 reads TGTGCCAGTAGTATAGGGCGGAAGTACACTGAAGCTTTCTTT. The rearrangement links TRBV19 to TRBJ1-1; D is unresolved. This CDR3 has 14 amino acids. Trimming took off 1 base at V and 3 bases at J, with 9 bases between the two ends. Per germline, CDR1 LNHDA and CDR2 SQIVND (reference sequence).

This clonotype was counted only a few times. This rearrangement joins TRBV30 to TRBJ2-7; no clear D gene. V lost 0 bases, J lost 6 bases, and 12 bases lay in between. From germline, CDR1 is GTSNPN and CDR2 SVGIG (reference sequence). This CDR3 has 13 amino acids. CDR3 residues: CAWSVVPSGEQYF. The CDR3 DNA reads as TGTGCCTGGAGTGTTGTCCCATCGGGCGAGCAGTACTTC.

This clonotype was counted at least ten times. This chain links TRBV9 with TRBJ2-5; TRBD1 is a possible D gene (5 bases). CDR1 is SGDLS, CDR2 YYNGEE, per germline. Trimming shortened V by 0 bases and J by 4 bases, and 13 bases separated the two germline ends. The CDR3 has 15 amino acids. The CDR3 nucleotides are TGTGCCAGCAGCGTAGGTTTAGGGCAGGGAGAGACCCAGTACTTC. Protein sequence: CASSVGLGQGETQYF.

The chain couples TRBV29-1 to TRBJ2-7, with 7 bases matching TRBD1. V was clipped by 2 bases and J by 4 bases; unmatched bases: 20. Germline V gene lookup returns CDR1 SQVTM and CDR2 ANQGSEA. The CDR3 has 18 amino acids. CDR3 sequence: CSVEPFSRVEQGSYEQYF. CDR3 DNA: TGCAGCGTTGAACCTTTTTCACGGGTGGAACAGGGGTCGTACGAGCAGTACTTC.

About this clonotype itself: A much larger clone differs by one base, so this may be a read error. The chain joins TRBV28 to TRBJ1-2, with D possibly matching TRBD1 (5 bases). CDR1 and CDR2 (germline): MDHEN, SYDVKM. This CDR3 spans 14 amino acids. The CDR3 sequence is CASSSSGTSYDYTF. CDR3 in DNA: TGTGCCAGCAGTTCTTCCGGGACTAGCTATGACTACACCTTC.

This clonotype was observed many times. The chain is built from TRBV28 and TRBJ1-2; possible D gene TRBD1, 5 bases. V was pared by 6 bases and J by 3 bases, with 8 bases between. The CDR3 covers 12 residues. The germline V gene encodes CDR1 MDHEN and CDR2 SYDVKM. The CDR3: CASSQGYYGYTF. Written as DNA, the CDR3 is TGTGCCAGCAGCCAGGGTTACTATGGCTACACCTTC.

This clonotype was observed a handful of times. The chain uses TRBV5-5 and TRBJ1-4; the D is unclear. CDR3 size: 15 residues. With 2 bases removed from V and 6 bases from J, the gap between germline ends came to 14 bases. Germline CDR1 SGHKS, CDR2 YYEKEE (reference sequence). DNA of the CDR3: TGTGCCAGCAGCTTTGGGGAGCCTCGGGATGAAAAACTGTTTTTT. Its protein product is CASSFGEPRDEKLFF.

The rearrangement joins TRBV15 to TRBJ2-5; 9 bases map to TRBD2. This CDR3 is built from 14 residues. V lost 1 base and J lost 5; bases outside the gene matches: 2. The V gene's germline CDR1 is LNHNV and CDR2 YYDKDF (reference sequence). The CDR3 DNA sequence: TGTGCCACCAGCAGAGGCGCGGGAGGGGAGACCCAGTACTTC. Translating it yields CATSRGAGGETQYF.

This clonotype was detected only a few times. The V call is TRBV5-8, the J call TRBJ1-2; 7 bases match TRBD1. The CDR3 has 16 residues. CDR1 SGHTS and CDR2 YDEGEE come from the germline V gene. V shed 4 bases and J 5 bases; nucleotides not matched to a gene: 14. CDR3 loop: CASSQTRQGLSYGYTF. The CDR3 DNA reads as TGTGCCAGCAGCCAGACCCGACAGGGACTAAGTTATGGCTACACCTTC.

The genes are TRBV10-3 and TRBJ1-2; TRBD1 agrees at 11 bases. Germline V gene data show CDR1 as ENHRY and CDR2 as SYGVKD. The CDR3 is 14 amino acids. J was trimmed by 4 bases and V by 8 bases; bases with no gene match: 6. The CDR3 spells CAIEDRGRGYGYTF. The CDR3, as DNA: TGTGCCATCGAGGACAGGGGGCGAGGCTATGGCTACACCTTC.

This clonotype has at least ten counts. J is TRBJ1-1 and V is TRBV28, with TRBD1 as a possible D gene (5 bases). Germline V CDR1 and CDR2: MDHEN, SYDVKM. Trimming took 6 bases from V and 6 from J, leaving 11 bases between them. The CDR3 is made up of 12 amino acids. CDR3 nucleotides: TGTGCCAGCAGGGCCGGACAAGCTGAAGCTTTCTTT. It codes for CASRAGQAEAFF.

This clonotype occurred many times. The chain couples TRBV2 to TRBJ2-5; D gene ambiguous. From germline, CDR1 is SNHLY and CDR2 FYNNEI. CDR3 length: 12 amino acids. V was clipped by 7 bases and J by 3 bases, with 9 bases between them. For the CDR3, the DNA is TGTGCCAGCACAGTCAGTGAAGAGACCCAGTACTTC. Translated, it gives CASTVSEETQYF. The whole variable domain, remainder taken from reference TRBV2 and TRBJ2-5, is EPEVTQTPSHQVTQMGQEVILRCVPISNHLYFYWYRQILGQKVEFLVSFYNNEISEKSEIFDDQFSVERPDGSNFTLKIRSTKLEDSAMYFCASTVSEETQYFGPGTRLLVL.

With regard to this clonotype: One junction end does not reproduce the germline sequence, and a read error may be involved. The chain carries TRBV7-9 and TRBJ2-2; 7 bases agree with TRBD2. Per the germline V gene, CDR1 is SEHNR and CDR2 is FQNEAQ (reference sequence). The CDR3 spans 15 residues. The CDR3 nucleotides are TGTGCCAGCGGGGCGGGAGTGTCGAATACCGGGGAGCTGTTTTTT. Its translation: CASGAGVSNTGELFF.

Note on this clonotype: Sequence at one end of the junction differs from germline and may be a read error. The chain links TRBV7-3 to TRBJ2-3; TRBD2 aligns across 8 bases. The CDR3 is 19 residues long. In germline, CDR1 is SGHTA, CDR2 FQGTGA. CDR3 amino acids: CASSQGLIVSGSSTDTQYF. The DNA of the CDR3 is TGCGCCAGCAGCCAAGGTTTAATTGTCAGCGGGAGTAGCACAGATACGCAGTATTTT.

This clonotype was recorded at least ten times. The chain has TRBV7-8 and TRBJ2-5, with D unclear. Trimming removed 1 base at V and 1 base at J, with 7 bases between. This CDR3 has 14 residues. Germline V gene sequence: CDR1 SGHVS, CDR2 FQNEAQ. The CDR3 spells CASSLGAVQETQYF. CDR3 in DNA: TGTGCCAGCAGCTTAGGGGCGGTCCAAGAGACCCAGTACTTC. The full variable domain, its missing parts supplied by reference TRBV7-8 and TRBJ2-5, is GAGVSQSPRYKVAKRGQDVALRCDPISGHVSLFWYQQALGQGPEFLTYFQNEAQLDKSGLPSDRFFAERPEGSVSTLKIQRTQQEDSAVYLCASSLGAVQETQYFGPGTRLLVL.

The chain has TRBV6-1 and TRBJ2-3; tentatively, D is TRBD2 (6 bases). This CDR3 is built from 14 residues. Trimming removed 6 bases from V and 1 base from J, with 11 bases in between. CDR1 is MNHNS and CDR2 is SASEGT in the germline V gene. The CDR3 DNA reads TGTGCCAGCAGCCGACCGGGGGGCACAGATACGCAGTATTTT. Amino acid sequence: CASSRPGGTDTQYF.

V is TRBV3-1 and J is TRBJ2-5, with TRBD2 matching over 15 bases. This CDR3 region has 19 residues. The V segment lost 0 bases and the J segment 2 bases; nucleotides outside the gene matches: 7. CDR1 LGHDT and CDR2 YNNKEL come from the germline V gene (reference sequence). The CDR3 region is CASSQDWGLAGGGQETQYF. The CDR3 coding sequence is TGTGCCAGCAGCCAAGACTGGGGACTAGCGGGAGGTGGTCAAGAGACCCAGTACTTC.

This clonotype has ten or more counts. The rearrangement uses TRBV11-2 and TRBJ2-5; 7 bases map to TRBD2. This CDR3 is built from 15 residues. V lost 5 bases, J lost 4 bases, and 10 bases stayed unmatched. From germline, CDR1 is SGHAT and CDR2 FQNNGV. The CDR3 is CASSTRREGGETQYF. The CDR3 DNA reads TGTGCCAGCAGCACGAGGAGGGAGGGTGGAGAGACCCAGTACTTC.

The J gene is TRBJ2-2, the V gene TRBV29-1; D is unclear. This CDR3 contains 15 residues. Germline CDR1 SQVTM, CDR2 ANQGSEA. Trimming pared 6 bases from V and 6 bases from J, leaving 20 bases between. The CDR3 sequence is CSVRKGSSLAGELFF. The CDR3 DNA reads as TGCAGCGTCCGTAAGGGATCGTCGTTGGCCGGGGAGCTGTTTTTT.

V usage is TRBV3-1 and J usage is TRBJ2-3; tentatively, D is TRBD2 (6 bases). The CDR3 runs to 16 residues. From germline, CDR1 is LGHDT and CDR2 YNNKEL (reference sequence). With 4 bases removed from V and 1 base from J, the gap between germline ends came to 15 bases. For the CDR3, the DNA is TGTGCCAGCAGCCGCCGACAGACGGGGGGCACAGATACGCAGTATTTT. Translating it yields CASSRRQTGGTDTQYF.

The CDR3 nucleotides read TGTGCCAGCCGAGGGGACTACTACAATGAGCAGTTCTTC. It yields the protein CASRGDYYNEQFF. V gene TRBV7-2 combines with J gene TRBJ2-1; 7 bases align to TRBD2. The length of the CDR3 is 13 residues. Per the germline V gene, CDR1 is SGHTA and CDR2 is FQGNSA. Trimming at V came to 8 bases and at J to 3 bases, leaving 4 bases not matched to a gene. Combining the CDR3 with reference TRBV7-2 and TRBJ2-1 gives the whole variable domain GAGVSQSPSNKVTEKGKDVELRCDPISGHTALYWYRQSLGQGLEFLIYFQGNSAPDKSGLPSDRFSAERTGGSVSTLTIQRTQQEDSAVYLCASRGDYYNEQFFGPGTRLTVL.

This clonotype occurred many times. This chain uses TRBV2 with TRBJ2-7; TRBD2 matches 11 bases. CDR3 length: 16 amino acids. With V trimmed by 6 bases and J by 2 bases, 9 bases remained unmatched. Germline V gene lookup returns CDR1 SNHLY and CDR2 FYNNEI. CDR3 protein: CASRRGSSGRAYEQYF. As DNA, the CDR3 is TGTGCCAGCAGACGGGGAAGTAGCGGGAGGGCCTACGAGCAGTACTTC.